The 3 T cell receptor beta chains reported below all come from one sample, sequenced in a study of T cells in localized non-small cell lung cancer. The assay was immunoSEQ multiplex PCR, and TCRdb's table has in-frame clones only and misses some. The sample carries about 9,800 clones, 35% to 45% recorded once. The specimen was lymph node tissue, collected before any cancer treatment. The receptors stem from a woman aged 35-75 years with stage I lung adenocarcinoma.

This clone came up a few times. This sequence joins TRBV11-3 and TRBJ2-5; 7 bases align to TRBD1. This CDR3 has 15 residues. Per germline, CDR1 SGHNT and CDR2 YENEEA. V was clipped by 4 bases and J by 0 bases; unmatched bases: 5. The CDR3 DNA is TGTGCCAGCAGCTCAATGGACAGGAACCAAGAGACCCAGTACTTC. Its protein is CASSSMDRNQETQYF.

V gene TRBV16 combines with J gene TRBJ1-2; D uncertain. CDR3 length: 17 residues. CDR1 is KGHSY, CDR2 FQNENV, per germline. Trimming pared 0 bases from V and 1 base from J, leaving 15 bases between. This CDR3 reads CASSQSGIWSGNYGYTF. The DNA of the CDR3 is TGTGCCAGCAGCCAATCCGGTATTTGGTCGGGTAACTATGGCTACACCTTC.

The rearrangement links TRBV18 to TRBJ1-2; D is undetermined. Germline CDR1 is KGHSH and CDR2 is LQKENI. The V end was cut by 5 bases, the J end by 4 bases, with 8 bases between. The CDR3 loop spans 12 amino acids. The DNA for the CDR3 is TGTGCCAGCTCAGAAGGCAGCTATGGCTACACCTTC. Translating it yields CASSEGSYGYTF.